This paragraph covers one T cell receptor (beta chain) sequence. V was shortened by 0 bases and J by 2 bases, with 9 bases between the two germline ends. CDR1 and CDR2 from the germline V gene are ENHRY and SYGVKD. The CDR3 has 15 residues. Only in-frame clones appear in the TCRdb table, and some are missing; sequencing was by immunoSEQ multiplex PCR. The sample has more than 85,000 clones; 87% are singletons. This specimen comes from a study of T cell responses to AZD1222 COVID-19 vaccine. The sequences come from peripheral blood, collected on day 0 of AZD1222 vaccination. This TCR came from an adult in good health. The genes are TRBV10-3 and TRBJ2-3; D uncertain. The DNA for the CDR3 is TGTGCCATCAGTGAGTCAGAAGGGTACACAGATACGCAGTATTTT. This translates into CAISESEGYTDTQYF.